One sample yielded the 10 T cell receptor beta chains listed below, sequenced in a study of T cells in Graves' hyperthyroidism and ophthalmopathy. Amplified TCR beta CDR3 regions came from RNA transcripts. HTBI primers drove first-round RT-PCR of the TCR CDR3. MiXCR, run by TCRdb on the multiplex PCR reads, gives a single entry per CDR3 protein. The sample records about 350,000 distinct CDR3 sequences, 12% to 15% being singletons. Sequencing used blood. The receptors originated from a woman between 55 and 75 years old with Graves' ophthalmopathy.

This clonotype was picked up many times. This sequence joins TRBV28 and TRBJ2-5; D might be TRBD1 (5 bases). CDR3 length: 16 amino acids. V lost 4 bases and J lost 6, with 21 bases in between. Germline-derived CDR1 and CDR2 are MDHEN and SYDVKM. The CDR3 reads CASSSAAGQILKTQYF. CDR3 DNA sequence: TGTGCCAGCAGTTCCGCGGCAGGGCAGATTTTGAAGACCCAGTACTTC. Full variable domain (outside the CDR3, taken from reference TRBV28 and TRBJ2-5): DVKVTQSSRYLVKRTGEKVFLECVQDMDHENMFWYRQDPGLGLRLIYFSYDVKMKEKGDIPEGYSVSREKKERFSLILESASTNQTSMYLCASSSAAGQILKTQYFGPGTRLLVL.

This clonotype was detected a few times. A much bigger clone sits one base away, suggesting this may be a read error. The chain carries TRBV3-1 and TRBJ2-5, with 16 bases aligning to TRBD2. The V and J ends lost 4 bases and 9 bases, in that order; junction bases with no gene match: 5. CDR3 length: 15 amino acids. Germline-derived CDR1 and CDR2 are LGHDT and YNNKEL (reference sequence). CDR3 loop: CASSRGTSGREAQYF. CDR3 in DNA: TGTGCCAGCAGCCGCGGGACTAGCGGGAGGGAGGCCCAGTACTTC.

This clonotype showed up just a few times. CDR3 sequence: CASSVKTSEDTQYF. The CDR3 DNA sequence: TGCGCCAGCAGTGTGAAGACTAGTGAAGATACGCAGTATTTT. This chain joins TRBV10-1 and TRBJ2-3; D perhaps matches TRBD2 (6 bases). Germline V gene sequence: CDR1 WNHNN, CDR2 SYGVQD (reference sequence). Trimming left V 4 bases short and J 5 bases short, with 13 bases between. This CDR3 is built from 14 residues.

This clonotype was picked up many times. The V call is TRBV28, the J call TRBJ2-7, with 13 bases aligning to TRBD2. CDR3 size: 15 residues. The V gene's germline CDR1 is MDHEN and CDR2 SYDVKM. Trimming took 6 bases from V and 4 from J; bases not matched to a gene: 6. CDR3 loop: CASRGTSGIRYEQYF. CDR3 bases: TGTGCCAGCAGAGGGACTAGCGGGATACGTTACGAGCAGTACTTC.

This clonotype occurred many times. This chain links TRBV20-1 with TRBJ2-1; 9 positions match TRBD2. The CDR3 has 14 residues. V gave up 3 bases and J gave up 4 bases; unmatched junction bases: 4. Germline lookup yields CDR1 DFQATT and CDR2 SNEGSKA (reference sequence). CDR3 nucleotides: TGCAGTGCTAGGACGACTAGCGGATACAATGAGCAGTTCTTC. This gives the protein CSARTTSGYNEQFF.

This clonotype was seen ten or more times. V usage is TRBV3-1 and J usage is TRBJ2-7; D is unresolved. Trimming cost V 5 bases and J 6 bases, with 11 bases left between them. Germline V gives CDR1 LGHDT, CDR2 YNNKEL (reference sequence). The CDR3 consists of 12 residues. This chain's CDR3 is CASSNPPGEQYF. The CDR3 nucleotides are TGTGCCAGCAGCAACCCCCCAGGCGAGCAGTACTTC.

This clonotype has at least ten counts. The J gene is TRBJ2-7, the V gene TRBV2, with TRBD2 identical over 10 bases. Germline values: CDR1 SNHLY, CDR2 FYNNEI. The junction had 3 bases not matched to a gene; V was cut back by 7 bases and J by 0 bases. CDR3 length: 14 residues. The CDR3 DNA reads TGTGCCAGCAAACTAGCGGGGAACTCCTACGAGCAGTACTTC. It yields the protein CASKLAGNSYEQYF.

This chain links TRBV11-2 with TRBJ2-3, with D hard to call. The V and J ends lost 5 bases and 0 bases respectively, with 15 bases between them. Germline CDR1 is SGHAT and CDR2 is FQNNGV. The CDR3 sequence is 16 residues long. The CDR3 reads CASSPFEGISTDTQYF. In nucleotides, the CDR3 is TGTGCCAGCAGCCCCTTTGAAGGGATCAGCACAGATACGCAGTATTTT. The whole variable domain, remainder taken from reference TRBV11-2 and TRBJ2-3, is EAGVAQSPRYKIIEKRQSVAFWCNPISGHATLYWYQQILGQGPKLLIQFQNNGVVDDSQLPKDRFSAERLKGVDSTLKIQPAKLEDSAVYLCASSPFEGISTDTQYFGPGTRLTVL.

This clonotype has at least ten counts. The V call is TRBV24-1, the J call TRBJ2-1; 8 bases line up with TRBD1. Germline values: CDR1 KGHDR, CDR2 SFDVKD. With V trimmed by 4 bases and J by 1 base, 2 bases remained unmatched. This CDR3 region has 15 residues. CDR3 nucleotides: TGTGCCACCAGTGACAGGGGGCGATCCTACAATGAGCAGTTCTTC. Its translation is CATSDRGRSYNEQFF.

This rearrangement joins TRBV28 to TRBJ2-7; D might be TRBD2 (5 bases). Germline CDR1 MDHEN, CDR2 SYDVKM. The V and J ends lost 6 bases and 6 bases respectively, with 15 bases between them. The CDR3 loop spans 13 amino acids. DNA of the CDR3: TGTGCCAGCAGCTCCCCGGCGGCGGGCGAGCAGTACTTC. Translated: CASSSPAAGEQYF. Looking up the rest from reference TRBV28 and TRBJ2-7 gives the full variable domain: DVKVTQSSRYLVKRTGEKVFLECVQDMDHENMFWYRQDPGLGLRLIYFSYDVKMKEKGDIPEGYSVSREKKERFSLILESASTNQTSMYLCASSSPAAGEQYFGPGTRLTVT.